These 7 T cell receptor beta chains originate from one sample sequenced in a study of CD8+ T cells in alopecia areata (dated by TCRdb to about 2018). The method was the immunoSEQ multiplex PCR assay. RNA was extracted from all samples and reverse transcribed into cDNA, which served as template for TCR sequencing. TCRdb carries this immuneACCESS record with in-frame sequences only. Its versions omit some clonotypes, under half of them owing to an unresolved V gene in the studies checked, with the rest unexplained. The sample contains approximately 120,000 clones, about 46% of them found a single time. Of the sample, roughly 10% is held by the ten largest clones. Sequences were obtained from NKG2D-low CD8+ T cells sorted from blood. The cell subset or site tag for this specimen amounts to: sorted CD8+ NKG2D-low blood T cells. The receptors originated from a human donor with alopecia areata.

In this sample, this clone turned up a few times. The CDR3 DNA reads TGCAGCGTGGAGTGGATTGATGATAGCACAGATACGCAGTATTTT. Translating gives CSVEWIDDSTDTQYF. The rearrangement uses TRBV29-1 and TRBJ2-3; no firm D call. V was clipped by 6 bases and J by 0 bases, with 16 bases between them. The CDR3 length is 15 residues. CDR1 and CDR2 from the germline V gene are SQVTM and ANQGSEA.

The V and J genes are TRBV27 and TRBJ2-1; D is undetermined. V was clipped by 5 bases and J by 5 bases, with 19 bases between them. This CDR3 has 16 amino acids. Germline V gene data show CDR1 as MNHEY and CDR2 as SMNVEV (reference sequence). The chain's CDR3 is CASSPILDGTHNEQFF. In DNA form, the CDR3 reads TGTGCCAGCAGTCCGATCCTTGATGGCACCCACAATGAGCAGTTCTTC.

The sample holds a few counts of this clone. The rearrangement joins TRBV7-9 to TRBJ2-3; unclear D gene. The CDR3 contains 10 residues. Trimming shortened V by 8 bases and J by 7 bases, and 7 bases separated the two germline ends. The germline V gene encodes CDR1 SEHNR and CDR2 FQNEAQ (reference sequence). In DNA form, the CDR3 reads TGTGCCAGCGAACTGTATACGCAGTATTTT. Protein sequence: CASELYTQYF. Based on the CDR3 plus reference TRBV7-9 and TRBJ2-3, the full variable domain is DTGVSQNPRHKITKRGQNVTFRCDPISEHNRLYWYRQTLGQGPEFLTYFQNEAQLEKSRLLSDRFSAERPKGSFSTLEIQRTEQGDSAMYLCASELYTQYFGPGTRLTVL.

The V call is TRBV29-1, the J call TRBJ2-1, with 11 bases matching TRBD2. The CDR3 has 22 amino acids. V gave up 3 bases and J gave up 4 bases; unmatched junction bases: 26. Germline CDR1 SQVTM, CDR2 ANQGSEA. The CDR3 protein is CSVELSRIEGLADAGEYNEQFF. In DNA form, the CDR3 reads TGCAGCGTTGAGTTAAGTAGGATCGAGGGACTAGCGGACGCGGGGGAGTACAATGAGCAGTTCTTC.

The rearrangement joins TRBV28 to TRBJ2-7, with 9 bases identical to TRBD1. The CDR3 is 14 residues long. The V gene end was trimmed by 5 bases and the J gene end by 12 bases; junction bases not matched to a gene: 14. Germline V gene data show CDR1 as MDHEN and CDR2 as SYDVKM. CDR3 coding DNA: TGTGCCAGCAGTCCTCCCGGGACAGGGTTGGATCCGTACTTC. Translating it yields CASSPPGTGLDPYF.

V usage is TRBV27 and J usage is TRBJ2-7; 7 positions match TRBD1. The CDR3 is 16 amino acids. Per germline, CDR1 MNHEY and CDR2 SMNVEV (reference sequence). Trimming cost V 0 bases and J 2 bases; bases outside gene matches: 7. CDR3 region: CASSLSPSTGPYEQYF. CDR3 coding DNA: TGTGCCAGCAGTTTATCCCCTTCGACAGGGCCCTACGAGCAGTACTTC.

This clone showed up just a few times. The chain has TRBV6-6 and TRBJ2-7; D is undetermined. CDR3 length equals 12 residues. V lost 4 bases to trimming and J lost 2 bases, with 6 bases between them. Germline CDR1 MNHNY, CDR2 SVGAGI (reference sequence). The CDR3 DNA sequence: TGTGCCAGCAGTTCCTCCACCTACGAGCAGTACTTC. It is translated as CASSSSTYEQYF.